Shown below are 15 T cell receptor beta chains from a single sample sequenced in a study of T cells in Graves' hyperthyroidism and ophthalmopathy. Template material for amplifying TCR beta CDR3 regions consisted of RNA transcripts. HTBI primers were the set used in a first-round RT-PCR of the TCR CDR3. TCRdb ran MiXCR on the multiplex PCR reads and lists one entry per CDR3 protein. The profile covers nearly 750,000 distinct CDR3 sequences, with under 45% appearing a single time and approximately 31% taken by the ten largest. Sequenced: blood. The receptors shown here come from a woman in her forties with Graves' hyperthyroidism.

This chain connects TRBV15 to TRBJ1-1; the D gene is possibly TRBD1 (5 bases). The CDR3 consists of 14 residues. The germline V gene has CDR1 LNHNV and CDR2 YYDKDF (reference sequence). The CDR3 DNA reads TGTGCTGTCCCGCAGGGCCTAATGAACACTGAAGCTTTCTTT. Translating it yields CAVPQGLMNTEAFF.

In regard to this clonotype: A much larger clone is a single base away; this may be a read error. The chain has TRBV19 and TRBJ1-2; unclear D gene. Germline-derived CDR1 and CDR2 are LNHDA and SQIVND (reference sequence). The CDR3 covers 10 residues. The CDR3 sequence: CACDIYGHTF. Written as DNA, the CDR3 is TGTGCCTGTGATATCTATGGCCACACCTTC.

This clonotype was recorded only once. The V and J genes are TRBV7-2 and TRBJ1-1; TRBD1 is a possible D gene (6 bases). V was clipped by 3 bases and J by 0 bases, with 20 bases between them. Germline V CDR1 and CDR2: SGHTA, FQGNSA. CDR3 size: 18 residues. This chain's CDR3 is CASSLARGGIGVNTEAFF. CDR3 in DNA: TGTGCCAGCAGCTTGGCCAGGGGCGGAATCGGAGTGAACACTGAAGCTTTCTTT.

This clonotype was detected ten times or more. The gene calls are TRBV2 and TRBJ1-4; TRBD1 might be the D (5 bases). CDR1 and CDR2 from the germline V gene are SNHLY and FYNNEI. This CDR3 region has 13 residues. Trimming removed 7 bases at V and 4 bases at J, with 10 bases between. CDR3: CASTEGNNEKLFF. Here the CDR3 DNA reads TGTGCCAGCACGGAGGGGAATAATGAAAAACTGTTTTTT.

This clonotype was observed many times. CDR3 coding DNA: TGCAGTGCCTCCGGGCCTCAGCCCCAGCATTTT. It yields the protein CSASGPQPQHF. The chain has TRBV20-1 and TRBJ1-5, with D unresolved. Trimming took 6 bases from V and 6 from J, leaving 9 bases between them. Germline-derived CDR1 and CDR2 are DFQATT and SNEGSKA (reference sequence). CDR3 size: 11 residues.

This sequence joins TRBV9 and TRBJ1-3, with unresolved D. This CDR3 contains 16 residues. V lost 0 bases and J lost 0, with 10 bases in between. Per the germline V gene, CDR1 is SGDLS and CDR2 is YYNGEE. Written as DNA, the CDR3 is TGTGCCAGCAGCGTAGCGGGAGGTTACTCTGGAAACACCATATATTTT. As protein: CASSVAGGYSGNTIYF.

This clonotype was detected once. V usage is TRBV29-1 and J usage is TRBJ2-1; 8 nucleotides line up with TRBD1. CDR3 length equals 13 residues. J lost 7 bases, V lost 4 bases, and 6 bases had no gene match. The germline V gene encodes CDR1 SQVTM and CDR2 ANQGSEA. As DNA, the CDR3 is TGCAGCGTTGCTCAGGGGGCCGGTAATGAGCAGTTCTTC. Protein sequence: CSVAQGAGNEQFF.

The count of this clonotype is one. The chain uses TRBV11-1 and TRBJ1-5, with TRBD1 matching over 10 bases. The length of the CDR3 is 14 residues. With V trimmed by 6 bases and J by 5 bases, 4 bases remained unmatched. The germline V gene encodes CDR1 SGHAT and CDR2 FQDESV (reference sequence). CDR3 sequence reads: CASRGQGSHQPQHF. CDR3 nucleotides: TGTGCCAGCAGGGGACAGGGGTCTCATCAGCCCCAGCATTTT.

This clonotype was picked up many times. The rearrangement links TRBV29-1 to TRBJ1-1, with 8 positions matching TRBD1. Germline V CDR1 and CDR2: SQVTM, ANQGSEA. The CDR3 consists of 15 residues. Trimming at V came to 6 bases and at J to 0 bases, leaving 9 bases not matched to a gene. CDR3 coding DNA: TGCAGCGTCCCGAAGGCAGGGGGCATGAACACTGAAGCTTTCTTT. Translating gives CSVPKAGGMNTEAFF.

This clonotype was seen just once. This chain connects TRBV10-3 to TRBJ1-1; D unclear. The CDR3 is 15 residues long. Trimming took off 3 bases at V and 0 bases at J, with 11 bases between the two ends. Germline values: CDR1 ENHRY, CDR2 SYGVKD. CDR3 in DNA: TGTGCCATCAGTGATGGAGACACCTTGAACACTGAAGCTTTCTTT. It encodes CAISDGDTLNTEAFF.

This chain links TRBV10-3 with TRBJ2-2; no reliable D call. Trimming stripped 5 bases from V and 2 bases from J, with 12 bases between. The CDR3 totals 15 residues. CDR1 is ENHRY, CDR2 SYGVKD, per germline. The CDR3 bases are TGTGCCATCAGTTTACGGAGTATTAACACCGGGGAGCTGTTTTTT. Protein product: CAISLRSINTGELFF.

The chain is built from TRBV25-1 and TRBJ1-5, with D perhaps TRBD1 (6 bases). The CDR3 runs 16 residues. CDR1 is MGHDK, CDR2 SYGVNS, per germline. V was cut by 5 bases and J by 2 bases, with 16 bases left in between. The CDR3 here is CASSYDRGHRNQPQHF. The CDR3 bases are TGTGCCAGCAGTTACGACCGGGGGCACCGCAATCAGCCCCAGCATTTT.

To note about this clonotype: A much more abundant neighbour one base away suggests this may be a read error. This chain links TRBV29-1 with TRBJ1-1; D unresolved. CDR1 is SQVTM and CDR2 is ANQGSEA in the germline V gene. This CDR3 is built from 12 residues. This CDR3 reads CSAWVENTVAFF. In nucleotides, the CDR3 is TGCAGCGCGTGGGTGGAGAACACTGTAGCTTTCTTT.

This clonotype was observed a handful of times. The J gene is TRBJ2-7, the V gene TRBV11-3; 11 bases fit TRBD1. Unmatched junction bases numbered 14, after V lost 1 base and J lost 6 bases. The CDR3 runs 18 residues. Looked up from germline, CDR1 is SGHNT and CDR2 is YENEEA. The CDR3 is CASSLVGVGTGGLGEQYF. Here the CDR3 DNA reads TGTGCCAGCAGCTTAGTTGGCGTTGGGACAGGGGGTCTCGGCGAGCAGTACTTC.

This clonotype came up a few times. The gene calls are TRBV28 and TRBJ2-5, with D tentatively TRBD1 (5 bases). The CDR3 runs to 14 residues. Trimming left V 5 bases short and J 5 bases short, with 15 bases between. In germline, CDR1 is MDHEN, CDR2 SYDVKM. CDR3 residues: CASSGKGAGETQYF. CDR3 bases: TGTGCCAGCAGTGGGAAAGGGGCTGGGGAGACCCAGTACTTC.